Listed here are 21 T cell receptor beta chains from one sample, sequenced in a study of cytomegalovirus exposure and HLA in healthy donors. This PCR relied on a set of 60 Vbeta primers and 13 Jbeta primers. The protocol was immunoSEQ multiplex PCR, while the TCRdb copy is restricted to in-frame clones and leaves out a portion. Here the sample table reports under 200,000 clones. Material: PBMCs. Source of these receptors: a man aged 25-45 years in good health and CMV-seronegative.

DNA for the CDR3: TGTGCCAGCAGCACGGACCCAAAGGGGTACAATGAGCAGTTCTTC. It yields the protein CASSTDPKGYNEQFF. The chain is built from TRBV7-6 and TRBJ2-1, with TRBD1 as a possible D gene (5 bases). Trimming pared 5 bases from V and 4 bases from J, leaving 15 bases between. This CDR3 is built from 15 residues. Looked up from germline, CDR1 is SGHVS and CDR2 is FNYEAQ.

The rearrangement joins TRBV5-4 to TRBJ2-7; the match to TRBD2 covers 10 bases. The trim removed 4 bases at V and 3 bases at J, leaving 16 bases unmatched. This CDR3 contains 18 residues. Germline CDR1 SGHNT, CDR2 YYREEE (reference sequence). In DNA, the CDR3 is TGTGCCAGCAGCCTGACCTCCAACGTAGCGGGGGGTATCTACGAGCAGTACTTC. Its translation is CASSLTSNVAGGIYEQYF.

This chain joins TRBV28 and TRBJ1-1, with TRBD1 matching 9 bases. The CDR3 runs 14 residues. Germline CDR1 and CDR2: MDHEN and SYDVKM. Germline trimming cut 5 bases from V and 1 base from J; bases unmatched to any gene: 2. DNA for the CDR3: TGTGCCAGCAGTCGGGACAGGGAGAACACTGAAGCTTTCTTT. Translating gives CASSRDRENTEAFF.

The rearrangement joins TRBV7-9 to TRBJ1-6, with no clear D. CDR3 length: 16 amino acids. Germline V CDR1 and CDR2: SEHNR, FQNEAQ (reference sequence). Trimming removed 7 bases at V and 10 bases at J, with 23 bases between. The CDR3: CASTLQPSPTESPLHF. The DNA of the CDR3 is TGTGCCAGCACTCTACAGCCTTCACCTACCGAATCACCCCTCCACTTT.

The rearrangement joins TRBV4-1 to TRBJ2-5; 7 nucleotides agree with TRBD2. The assigned J gene may be wrong: the sequence end matches TRBJ2-7 better. The CDR3 consists of 15 residues. Looked up from germline, CDR1 is MGHRA and CDR2 is YSYEKL. This chain's CDR3 is CASSQGRGSSYEQYF. In DNA form, the CDR3 reads TGCGCCAGCAGCCAAGGCCGCGGGAGCTCCTACGAGCAGTACTTC.

The chain has TRBV19 and TRBJ2-7, with 14 bases aligning to TRBD2. Germline V CDR1 and CDR2: LNHDA, SQIVND (reference sequence). V trimming: 1 base; J trimming: 3 bases; junction bases outside the gene matches: 2. The CDR3 has 16 amino acids. The CDR3 sequence: CASSIGLAGGIYEQYF. The CDR3, as DNA: TGTGCCAGTAGTATAGGACTAGCGGGAGGGATCTACGAGCAGTACTTC.

This chain connects TRBV2 to TRBJ1-5; possible D gene TRBD1, 6 bases. The V gene lost 6 bases and the J gene lost 6 bases, with 24 bases spanning the gap. The CDR3 is 17 amino acids. Per germline, CDR1 SNHLY and CDR2 FYNNEI. CDR3 loop: CASSQRGGAEGAQPQHF. The CDR3 DNA reads TGTGCCAGCAGCCAACGGGGGGGGGCGGAAGGTGCTCAGCCCCAGCATTTT.

V is TRBV6-5 and J is TRBJ1-1; maybe TRBD1 (6 bases). V lost 2 bases and J lost 1, with 14 bases in between. Looked up from germline, CDR1 is MNHEY and CDR2 is SVGAGI. The CDR3 is 16 amino acids. The CDR3 sequence: CASSYGTKPANTEAFF. The CDR3 DNA reads as TGTGCCAGCAGTTACGGGACAAAACCTGCGAACACTGAAGCTTTCTTT.

V usage is TRBV19 and J usage is TRBJ1-1; TRBD1 matches 7 bases. With 5 bases clipped from V and 1 base from J, the junction kept 7 bases outside the gene matches. This CDR3 is 15 amino acids long. Germline V lookup: CDR1 LNHDA, CDR2 SQIVND (reference sequence). This CDR3 reads CASSPWTGANTEAFF. CDR3 bases: TGTGCCAGTAGTCCCTGGACAGGAGCGAACACTGAAGCTTTCTTT.

The V and J genes are TRBV10-3 and TRBJ2-5; possible D gene TRBD1, 5 bases. Germline-derived CDR1 and CDR2 are ENHRY and SYGVKD. The CDR3 extends over 13 amino acids. The CDR3 loop is CATQGGEWETQYF. The CDR3 nucleotides read TGTGCGACTCAGGGTGGGGAATGGGAGACCCAGTACTTC.

The rearrangement uses TRBV7-9 and TRBJ1-2; 10 bases map to TRBD1. This CDR3 comprises 14 residues. CDR1 is SEHNR, CDR2 FQNEAQ, per germline (reference sequence). The V and J ends lost 4 bases and 3 bases, in that order; junction bases with no gene match: 2. CDR3 loop: CASSYGQGDYGYTF. The DNA of the CDR3 is TGTGCCAGCAGCTATGGACAGGGGGACTATGGCTACACCTTC.

CDR3 residues: CASSTQHPGQGVYNEQFF. As DNA, the CDR3 is TGTGCCAGTAGTACCCAACACCCCGGACAGGGTGTCTACAATGAGCAGTTCTTC. The rearrangement links TRBV19 to TRBJ2-1; TRBD1 aligns across 8 bases. The V and J ends lost 4 bases and 3 bases, in that order; junction bases with no gene match: 14. This CDR3 contains 18 residues. Germline values: CDR1 LNHDA, CDR2 SQIVND (reference sequence).

The J gene is TRBJ2-1, the V gene TRBV29-1; 12 bases align to TRBD2. This CDR3 is built from 18 residues. Germline values: CDR1 SQVTM, CDR2 ANQGSEA. The V gene end was trimmed by 3 bases and the J gene end by 4 bases; junction bases not matched to a gene: 13. CDR3: CSVEGLAGGWGSYNEQFF. CDR3 nucleotide sequence: TGCAGCGTTGAGGGACTAGCGGGCGGGTGGGGATCTTACAATGAGCAGTTCTTC.

The chain recombines TRBV6-5 with TRBJ2-7, with TRBD1 matching over 9 bases. CDR1 MNHEY and CDR2 SVGAGI come from the germline V gene. The trim removed 4 bases at V and 2 bases at J, leaving 6 bases unmatched. This CDR3 region has 15 residues. The CDR3 region is CASSSPDRGPYEQYF. CDR3 nucleotide sequence: TGTGCCAGCAGTTCCCCGGACAGGGGTCCCTACGAGCAGTACTTC.

The V gene is TRBV10-2, the J gene TRBJ2-7; 10 bases match TRBD2. The CDR3 consists of 15 residues. V shed 7 bases, J shed 4 bases, and the junction held 10 bases outside the gene matches. CDR1 is WSHSY and CDR2 is SAAADI in the germline V gene. The CDR3 nucleotides are TGCGCCAGCATTCCACTACTAGCGGGAAGTTACGAGCAGTACTTC. Amino acid sequence: CASIPLLAGSYEQYF.

This chain uses TRBV7-9 with TRBJ1-2, with 7 bases lining up with TRBD1. V was clipped by 3 bases and J by 2 bases; unmatched bases: 3. CDR3 size: 14 residues. Per germline, CDR1 SEHNR and CDR2 FQNEAQ (reference sequence). The CDR3 is CASSFGTENYGYTF. The DNA for the CDR3 is TGTGCCAGCAGCTTCGGGACAGAGAACTATGGCTACACCTTC. Based on the CDR3 plus reference TRBV7-9 and TRBJ1-2, the full variable domain is DTGVSQNPRHKITKRGQNVTFRCDPISEHNRLYWYRQTLGQGPEFLTYFQNEAQLEKSRLLSDRFSAERPKGSFSTLEIQRTEQGDSAMYLCASSFGTENYGYTFGSGTRLTVV.

V usage is TRBV4-3 and J usage is TRBJ1-3, with D maybe TRBD1 (6 bases). The V gene lost 5 bases and the J gene lost 13 bases, with 18 bases spanning the gap. The length of the CDR3 is 13 residues. Looked up from germline, CDR1 is LGHNA and CDR2 is YSLEER. CDR3 protein: CASSRQPGGRIYF. In DNA, the CDR3 is TGCGCCAGCAGCAGGCAACCTGGGGGCAGGATATATTTT.

The chain links TRBV12-5 to TRBJ1-5; 11 bases are shared with TRBD1. Per the germline V gene, CDR1 is LGHNT and CDR2 is FRNRAP. This CDR3 has 15 amino acids. Losses at the gene ends were 1 base for V and 5 bases for J; bases not matched to a gene: 1. In DNA, the CDR3 is TGTGCTAGTGGTTTGGGGACAGGGGGCGATCAGCCCCAGCATTTT. Its translation is CASGLGTGGDQPQHF.

The chain uses TRBV6-6 and TRBJ1-3; D perhaps matches TRBD1 (6 bases). V lost 2 bases, J lost 2 bases, and 10 bases lay in between. Looked up from germline, CDR1 is MNHNY and CDR2 is SVGAGI (reference sequence). This CDR3 contains 15 residues. This CDR3 reads CASSYGTMTGNTIYF. CDR3 bases: TGTGCCAGCAGTTACGGGACAATGACTGGAAACACCATATATTTT.

This chain links TRBV10-1 with TRBJ2-2; a possible D gene is TRBD2 (6 bases). Deletions cut 6 bases from V and 8 bases from J, with 16 bases between. The length of the CDR3 is 14 residues. The V gene's germline CDR1 is WNHNN and CDR2 SYGVQD (reference sequence). The CDR3 DNA reads TGCGCCAGCAGCCGGGGGACCGGGAAGGGGGAGCTGTTTTTT. Translated, it gives CASSRGTGKGELFF.

The chain carries TRBV19 and TRBJ1-2; D is uncertain. Trimming shortened V by 4 bases and J by 2 bases, and 11 bases separated the two germline ends. Germline CDR1 LNHDA, CDR2 SQIVND (reference sequence). This CDR3 has 14 amino acids. The CDR3 coding sequence is TGTGCCAGTAGTACCCTTCTCGGGAACTATGGCTACACCTTC. Translation: CASSTLLGNYGYTF.